The 20 T cell receptor beta chains presented below share a single source sample, sequenced in a study of CD8 T cells in ankylosing spondylitis. TCRdb redid the calling of the 5' RACE reads with MiXCR, one entry per CDR3 protein. The sample includes approximately 340,000 distinct CDR3 sequences, approximately 15% seen only once; the top ten take about 1.1%. Sequenced sample: blood, either unsorted or a sorted T cell fraction (not recorded which). The origin of the receptors is a male donor with ankylosing spondylitis or in good health (not recorded which).

V and J are TRBV19 and TRBJ1-6; 8 nucleotides match TRBD1. After removal of 5 bases from V and 10 bases from J, the junction contained 13 bases not matched to a gene. Germline CDR1 LNHDA, CDR2 SQIVND (reference sequence). This CDR3 is 16 amino acids long. The CDR3 DNA follows: TGTGCCAGTAGTTCCCCGCCGGGACAGGCGTTCTCACCCCTCCACTTT. The encoded protein is CASSSPPGQAFSPLHF.

Regarding this clonotype: At one end, the junction sequence differs from germline, possibly due to a read error. This chain joins TRBV3-1 and TRBJ2-2; D is unclear. Germline values: CDR1 LGHDT, CDR2 YNNKEL (reference sequence). CDR3 length equals 13 residues. In DNA form, the CDR3 reads TGTGCCAGCAGCCACAGGAACGCCGGGGAGCTGTTTTTT. It is translated as CASSHRNAGELFF.

The V and J genes are TRBV10-3 and TRBJ1-5; D ambiguous. The V end was cut by 0 bases, the J end by 11 bases, with 14 bases between. The CDR3 has 14 residues. Germline loops: CDR1 ENHRY, CDR2 SYGVKD. CDR3 amino acids: CAISESGEVMAQHF. For the CDR3, the DNA is TGTGCCATCAGTGAGTCAGGAGAGGTTATGGCCCAGCATTTT.

This clonotype was seen more than once but under ten times. This chain links TRBV29-1 with TRBJ1-1; D is undetermined. Trimming shortened V by 3 bases and J by 1 base, and 9 bases separated the two germline ends. The CDR3 is 13 residues long. Germline CDR1 reads SQVTM; CDR2 reads ANQGSEA. The CDR3 sequence: CSVDWAGNTEAFF. As DNA, the CDR3 is TGCAGCGTTGACTGGGCAGGGAACACTGAAGCTTTCTTT.

This chain joins TRBV7-9 and TRBJ2-7, with 7 bases that match TRBD2. Germline CDR1 is SEHNR and CDR2 is FQNEAQ (reference sequence). With 8 bases clipped from V and 3 bases from J, the junction kept 4 bases outside the gene matches. The CDR3 loop spans 12 amino acids. The CDR3 protein is CASGGRGYEQYF. CDR3 in DNA: TGTGCCAGCGGCGGGAGAGGCTACGAGCAGTACTTC.

This sequence joins TRBV14 and TRBJ2-5, with 7 bases identical to TRBD2. Germline V gene data show CDR1 as SGHDN and CDR2 as FVKESK. The V gene end was trimmed by 4 bases and the J gene end by 0 bases; junction bases not matched to a gene: 11. The CDR3 is made up of 17 amino acids. The CDR3 DNA is TGTGCCAGCAGCCTCCTGCCCGGGCTAGCGGACCAAGAGACCCAGTACTTC. It codes for CASSLLPGLADQETQYF. Full variable domain (missing parts from reference TRBV14 and TRBJ2-5): EAGVTQFPSHSVIEKGQTVTLRCDPISGHDNLYWYRRVMGKEIKFLLHFVKESKQDESGMPNNRFLAERTGGTYSTLKVQPAELEDSGVYFCASSLLPGLADQETQYFGPGTRLLVL.

This clonotype was found a few times. The rearrangement uses TRBV3-1 and TRBJ2-5, with 10 nucleotides matching TRBD2. The trim removed 4 bases at V and 9 bases at J, leaving 11 bases unmatched. Germline CDR1 LGHDT, CDR2 YNNKEL (reference sequence). The CDR3 contains 15 residues. The CDR3 is CASSPGVAGGGAQYF. In DNA form, the CDR3 reads TGTGCCAGCAGCCCCGGGGTAGCGGGAGGTGGGGCCCAGTACTTC.

The J gene is TRBJ1-2, the V gene TRBV3-1, with no clear D. The ends were cut back, 0 bases at V and 4 bases at J, with 6 bases in the middle. Germline assignment: CDR1 LGHDT and CDR2 YNNKEL (reference sequence). There are 13 residues in the CDR3. CDR3 coding DNA: TGTGCCAGCAGCCAAGAAAACAGCTATGGCTACACCTTC. Amino acids: CASSQENSYGYTF.

A few counts support this clonotype. The limits of the CDR3 on the DNA are not certain, so only TCRdb's listed CDR3 is given. This chain connects TRBV12-3 or TRBV12-4 to TRBJ2-7; the DNA was not compared with TRBD2, the D call given in the table. The CDR3 numbers 16 amino acids, ends counted. CDR3 sequence reads: CASSLAPSFGGGTPYF.

The V call is TRBV12-3 or TRBV12-4, the J call TRBJ2-7, with D possibly called TRBD1 or TRBD2 (5 bases each). This CDR3 region has 12 residues. V dropped 7 bases and J dropped 5 bases, with 12 bases sitting between them. The CDR3 DNA sequence: TGTGCCAGCAACGCAGAGGGGAACGAGCAGTACTTC. It yields the protein CASNAEGNEQYF.

V gene TRBV20-1 combines with J gene TRBJ2-7; 9 bases agree with TRBD2. The germline CDR1 and CDR2 sequences are DFQATT and SNEGSKA (reference sequence). V was pared by 5 bases and J by 4 bases, with 9 bases of the junction left unmatched. The CDR3 has 14 amino acids. The CDR3 region is CSASPPSGVYEQYF. The CDR3 bases are TGCAGTGCTTCCCCCCCTAGCGGGGTGTACGAGCAGTACTTC.

This clonotype was recorded at least ten times. The V gene is TRBV12-3 or TRBV12-4, the J gene TRBJ2-5, with 8 bases fitting TRBD1. J gave up 4 bases and V 5 bases, and 12 bases lay outside the gene matches. The CDR3 consists of 16 residues. CDR3 protein: CASSDPPGQGRETQYF. CDR3 DNA sequence: TGTGCCAGCAGTGATCCTCCCGGACAGGGCCGAGAGACCCAGTACTTC.

This chain joins TRBV27 and TRBJ1-1; D unresolved. Germline CDR1 and CDR2: MNHEY and SMNVEV (reference sequence). There are 13 residues in the CDR3. Trimming removed 5 bases at V and 5 bases at J, with 12 bases between. The CDR3 region is CASSGWGGTEAFF. The CDR3 nucleotides read TGTGCCAGCAGTGGCTGGGGTGGTACTGAAGCTTTCTTT.

V usage is TRBV27 and J usage is TRBJ1-6; a weak D match, TRBD1 (6 bases). Per the germline V gene, CDR1 is MNHEY and CDR2 is SMNVEV (reference sequence). This CDR3 has 13 amino acids. Trimming removed 4 bases from V and 9 bases from J, with 10 bases in between. The CDR3 spells CASSYQGSSPLHF. The DNA of the CDR3 is TGTGCCAGCAGTTACCAGGGGAGTTCACCCCTCCACTTT.

This clonotype was found a few times. V and J are TRBV5-1 and TRBJ2-7, with a possible D match to TRBD1 (6 bases). Germline-derived CDR1 and CDR2 are SGHRS and YFSETQ. The CDR3 consists of 14 residues. With 4 bases removed from V and 2 bases from J, the gap between germline ends came to 13 bases. This chain's CDR3 is CASSGAGDTYEQYF. CDR3 DNA sequence: TGCGCCAGCAGCGGGGCAGGGGATACCTACGAGCAGTACTTC.

The chain is built from TRBV21-1 and TRBJ1-4. TRBV21-1 is termed a pseudogene. The CDR3 has 15 residues. CDR3 residues: CASSLGIREEEKLFF. CDR3 DNA sequence: TGTGCCAGCAGCCTCGGTATCCGAGAGGAAGAAAAACTGTTTTTT.

The rearrangement joins TRBV12-3 or TRBV12-4 to TRBJ2-1; D is perhaps TRBD2 (7 bases). CDR3 size: 18 residues. The V end lost 6 bases, the J end lost 5 bases, and 26 bases lay between the germline ends. CDR3 sequence (DNA): TGTGCCAGCAGGGCCGAAATGGGGGGGCTCCAAACTGACAATGAGCAGTTCTTC. Encoded protein: CASRAEMGGLQTDNEQFF.

This rearrangement joins TRBV5-1 to TRBJ2-6; D might be TRBD1 (8 bases). V lost 4 bases, J lost 2 bases, and 16 bases lay in between. The CDR3 runs to 17 residues. CDR1 is SGHRS and CDR2 is YFSETQ in the germline V gene. For the CDR3, the DNA is TGCGCCAGCAGCCCACAGGGGGAGGGGACTGGGGCCAACGTCCTGACTTTC. Its translation is CASSPQGEGTGANVLTF.

This clonotype was detected only a few times. The chain is built from TRBV5-1 and TRBJ2-5; no clear D. Germline V lookup: CDR1 SGHRS, CDR2 YFSETQ. The CDR3 spans 14 residues. Trimming took off 4 bases at V and 1 base at J, with 11 bases between the two ends. The chain's CDR3 is CASSHSAGQETQYF. CDR3 in DNA: TGCGCCAGCAGCCACTCGGCCGGCCAAGAGACCCAGTACTTC. The complete variable domain, with remaining parts taken from reference TRBV5-1 and TRBJ2-5, reads KAGVTQTPRYLIKTRGQQVTLSCSPISGHRSVSWYQQTPGQGLQFLFEYFSETQRNKGNFPGRFSGRQFSNSRSEMNVSTLELGDSALYLCASSHSAGQETQYFGPGTRLLVL.

CDR3 DNA sequence: TGCAGCGTGAGACGTAGCGGGATACAAGAGACCCAGTACTTC. Its translation: CSVRRSGIQETQYF. The rearrangement joins TRBV29-1 to TRBJ2-5; 8 nucleotides line up with TRBD2. Trimming took 6 bases from V and 2 from J; bases not matched to a gene: 8. This CDR3 region has 14 residues. CDR1 is SQVTM and CDR2 is ANQGSEA in the germline V gene. The full variable domain, its missing parts supplied by reference TRBV29-1 and TRBJ2-5, is SAVISQKPSRDICQRGTSLTIQCQVDSQVTMMFWYRQQPGQSLTLIATANQGSEATYESGFVIDKFPISRPNLTFSTLTVSNMSPEDSSIYLCSVRRSGIQETQYFGPGTRLLVL.